The entry below describes one T cell receptor beta chain. Antigen: not known. Its ends do not fully match the called genes, so a read error is possible. The data derive from a study of T cell responses to AZD1222 COVID-19 vaccine. Study-wide points: Scientists sampled the repertoires only once the peak T cell response had passed. Seropositive AZD1222 recipients at baseline numbered only 6 or 7. Along spike, vaccine-associated CD4 TCRs were found throughout, with dominance at 160-218 and 743-854. Clonal diversity may have been underestimated in mostly white British donors.

The protocol was immunoSEQ multiplex PCR, while the TCRdb copy is restricted to in-frame clones and leaves out a portion. The sample includes some 170,000 clones, over 85% of them seen just once. The germline CDR1 and CDR2 sequences are MDHEN and SYDVKM. The CDR3 covers 11 residues. The V and J genes are TRBV28 and TRBJ1-3; 11 bases align to TRBD1. This TCR was recovered from an adult who received the MenACWY meningococcal vaccine as a control. Sequences were derived from peripheral blood, sampled 28 days after the second dose of the MenACWY control vaccine. CDR3 sequence: CASSGQGAFHF. CDR3 DNA sequence: TGTGCCAGCAGTGGACAGGGGGCGTTCCATTTT.